The 16 T cell receptor beta chains below were found in one sample sequenced in a study of blood T cell repertoires in COVID-19. Method: immunoSEQ multiplex PCR; TCRdb's copy keeps in-frame clones and lacks some. The sample consists of about 310,000 clones, about nine tenths of them appearing once. Sequencing input: peripheral blood. All receptors come from a man in his fifties or sixties with active or convalescent COVID-19.

CDR3 protein: CSVTQGAMENTIYF. As DNA, the CDR3 is TGCAGCGTTACCCAGGGGGCGATGGAAAACACCATATATTTT. V gene TRBV29-1 combines with J gene TRBJ1-3; 8 bases align to TRBD1. The V and J ends lost 5 bases and 6 bases, in that order; junction bases with no gene match: 9. The germline gives CDR1 SQVTM, CDR2 ANQGSEA. The CDR3 has 14 residues.

The chain uses TRBV7-9 and TRBJ2-7; 9 nucleotides agree with TRBD1. The length of the CDR3 is 16 residues. Trimming at V came to 2 bases and at J to 5 bases, leaving 10 bases not matched to a gene. In germline, CDR1 is SEHNR, CDR2 FQNEAQ (reference sequence). CDR3 DNA sequence: TGTGCCAGCAGCTTAAGGCGGGACAGGGATGTGAACGAGCAGTACTTC. Its protein is CASSLRRDRDVNEQYF.

The chain recombines TRBV10-1 with TRBJ2-1, with 13 bases lining up with TRBD2. V dropped 4 bases and J dropped 8; count of bases not matched to a gene: 5. The germline V gene has CDR1 WNHNN and CDR2 SYGVQD (reference sequence). This CDR3 is 15 amino acids long. CDR3 sequence (DNA): TGCGCCAGCAGTGGAGGGACTAGCGGGGACGATGAGCAGTTCTTC. This encodes CASSGGTSGDDEQFF.

This clone was observed a few times. The chain links TRBV3-1 (or the pseudogene TRBV3-2) to TRBJ1-5; 7 bases are shared with TRBD1. CDR3 length equals 14 residues. V lost 5 bases and J lost 0; bases outside the gene matches: 1. Per germline, CDR1 LGHDT and CDR2 YNNKEL (reference sequence). The CDR3 loop is CASSGQVSNQPQHF. Written as DNA, the CDR3 is TGTGCCAGCAGCGGACAGGTTAGCAATCAGCCCCAGCATTTT.

V and J are TRBV28 and TRBJ2-5; 7 bases map to TRBD2. The junction had 15 bases not matched to a gene; V was cut back by 6 bases and J by 5 bases. The CDR3 is 16 amino acids. The germline V gene has CDR1 MDHEN and CDR2 SYDVKM. CDR3 loop: CASSPQGGDERETQYF. The CDR3 nucleotides are TGTGCCAGCAGCCCGCAGGGAGGGGACGAGAGGGAGACCCAGTACTTC.

The chain recombines TRBV27 with TRBJ2-7; 8 nucleotides match TRBD1. V was clipped by 6 bases and J by 8 bases; unmatched bases: 12. The CDR3 contains 14 residues. CDR1 MNHEY and CDR2 SMNVEV come from the germline V gene (reference sequence). The CDR3 sequence: CASRTIRTGFKQYF. In DNA form, the CDR3 reads TGTGCCAGCAGAACGATTAGGACAGGGTTTAAGCAGTACTTC.

To note about this clone: Other nucleotide sequences in the sample specify the same CDR3. This chain joins TRBV5-1 and TRBJ2-3; 8 bases match TRBD1. Germline V CDR1 and CDR2: SGHRS, YFSETQ. The CDR3 sequence is 14 residues long. J gave up 4 bases and V 0 bases, and 1 base lay outside the gene matches. CDR3 sequence: CASSLGTGSDTQYF. CDR3 DNA: TGCGCCAGCAGCTTGGGGACAGGGTCAGATACGCAGTATTTT. Full variable domain (missing parts from reference TRBV5-1 and TRBJ2-3): KAGVTQTPRYLIKTRGQQVTLSCSPISGHRSVSWYQQTPGQGLQFLFEYFSETQRNKGNFPGRFSGRQFSNSRSEMNVSTLELGDSALYLCASSLGTGSDTQYFGPGTRLTVL.

CDR3 in DNA: TGTGCCAGCAGCCAAGTATCAGGGGAGGGATTTAACGCTGAAGCTTTCTTT. It specifies CASSQVSGEGFNAEAFF. The chain combines TRBV4-2 with TRBJ1-1; a possible D gene is TRBD1 (6 bases). The CDR3 contains 17 residues. The germline CDR1 and CDR2 sequences are LGHNA and YNFKEQ. V was cut by 1 base and J by 6 bases, with 21 bases left in between.

J is TRBJ2-1 and V is TRBV3-1 (or the pseudogene TRBV3-2); tentatively, D is TRBD1 (6 bases). The length of the CDR3 is 14 residues. V dropped 2 bases and J dropped 7 bases, with 12 bases sitting between them. The germline gives CDR1 LGHDT, CDR2 YNNKEL (reference sequence). Here the CDR3 DNA reads TGTGCCAGCAGCCAACGCAGGGGCATGAATGAGCAGTTCTTC. This gives the protein CASSQRRGMNEQFF.

The rearrangement joins TRBV12-3 or TRBV12-4 to TRBJ1-2; D ambiguous. V was cut by 6 bases and J by 1 base, with 9 bases left in between. This CDR3 has 13 residues. CDR3 sequence reads: CASRPTNNYGYTF. The CDR3 region has the DNA TGTGCCAGCAGGCCGACAAATAACTATGGCTACACCTTC.

As to this clone: One junction end disagrees with the germline gene, perhaps due to a read error. The genes are TRBV7-7 and TRBJ2-5, with D possibly TRBD2 on 6 matching bases. The length of the CDR3 is 15 residues. Germline-derived CDR1 and CDR2 are SSHAT and FNYEAQ (reference sequence). As DNA, the CDR3 is TGTGCTAGCAGCTTGGGGGAGGCTAGTGGAGAGACCCAGTACTTC. It is translated as CASSLGEASGETQYF.

The chain employs TRBV5-6 and TRBJ2-7; weak D call: TRBD1 (7 bases). CDR1 is SGHDT, CDR2 YYEEEE, per germline. V was cut by 4 bases and J by 0 bases, with 11 bases left in between. The CDR3 has 14 residues. In DNA, the CDR3 is TGTGCCAGCAGCAAGCAGGGGGGCTCCTACGAGCAGTACTTC. This sequence encodes CASSKQGGSYEQYF. The complete variable domain, with remaining parts taken from reference TRBV5-6 and TRBJ2-7, reads DAGVTQSPTHLIKTRGQQVTLRCSPKSGHDTVSWYQQALGQGPQFIFQYYEEEERQRGNFPDRFSGHQFPNYSSELNVNALLLGDSALYLCASSKQGGSYEQYFGPGTRLTVT.

The V and J genes are TRBV12-3 or TRBV12-4 and TRBJ1-1, with a tentative D call TRBD1 (5 bases). The CDR3 runs 13 residues. V was clipped by 5 bases and J by 4 bases, with 11 bases between them. The CDR3 loop is CASSPRGSTEAFF. The CDR3 DNA is TGTGCCAGCAGTCCTAGGGGTAGCACTGAAGCTTTCTTT.

This clone was observed a few times. The chain combines TRBV5-1 with TRBJ2-1, with TRBD2 identical over 7 bases. Germline V gene data show CDR1 as SGHRS and CDR2 as YFSETQ. The J segment lost 6 bases and the V segment lost 3 bases, leaving 15 bases of the junction unmatched. The CDR3 spans 17 residues. CDR3: CASSSDSRLARGNEQFF. The DNA of the CDR3 is TGCGCCAGCAGCTCCGATTCCAGACTAGCACGAGGCAATGAGCAGTTCTTC.

V is TRBV18 and J is TRBJ1-3; TRBD1 is a possible D gene (6 bases). Per germline, CDR1 KGHSH and CDR2 LQKENI. This CDR3 comprises 16 residues. With 0 bases removed from V and 0 bases from J, the gap between germline ends came to 9 bases. The CDR3 sequence: CASSPPGQYSGNTIYF. In DNA, the CDR3 is TGTGCCAGCTCACCACCGGGACAATACTCTGGAAACACCATATATTTT.

The chain is built from TRBV28 and TRBJ1-5; TRBD1 is a possible D gene (6 bases). There are 13 residues in the CDR3. V gave up 7 bases and J gave up 7 bases, with 14 bases separating them. Germline V CDR1 and CDR2: MDHEN, SYDVKM. This CDR3 reads CASIGTSGQPQHF. The DNA for the CDR3 is TGTGCCAGCATCGGGACAAGCGGCCAGCCCCAGCATTTT.